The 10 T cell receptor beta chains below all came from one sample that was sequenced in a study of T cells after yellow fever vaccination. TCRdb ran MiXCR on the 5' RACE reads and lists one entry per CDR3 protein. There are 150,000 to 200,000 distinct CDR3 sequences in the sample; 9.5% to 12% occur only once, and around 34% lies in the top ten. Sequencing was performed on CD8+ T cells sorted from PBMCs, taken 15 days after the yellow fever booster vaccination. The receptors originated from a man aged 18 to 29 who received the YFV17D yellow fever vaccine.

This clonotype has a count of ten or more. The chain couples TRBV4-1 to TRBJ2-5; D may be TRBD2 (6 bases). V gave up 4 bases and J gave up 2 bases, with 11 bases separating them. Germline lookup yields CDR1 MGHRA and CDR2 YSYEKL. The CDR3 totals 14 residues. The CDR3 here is CASSRAGFQETQYF. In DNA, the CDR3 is TGCGCCAGCAGCCGAGCGGGTTTTCAAGAGACCCAGTACTTC.

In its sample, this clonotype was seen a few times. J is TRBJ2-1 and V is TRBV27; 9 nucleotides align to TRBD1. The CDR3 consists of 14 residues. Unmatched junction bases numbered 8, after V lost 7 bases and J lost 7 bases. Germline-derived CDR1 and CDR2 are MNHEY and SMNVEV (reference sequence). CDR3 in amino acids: CASKRTGVRNEQFF. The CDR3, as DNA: TGTGCCAGCAAGAGGACAGGGGTAAGGAATGAGCAGTTCTTC.

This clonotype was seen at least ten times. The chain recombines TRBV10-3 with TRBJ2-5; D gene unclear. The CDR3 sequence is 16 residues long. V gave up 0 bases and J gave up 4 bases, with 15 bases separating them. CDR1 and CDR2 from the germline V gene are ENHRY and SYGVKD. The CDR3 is CAISESTGGLGETQYF. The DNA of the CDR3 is TGTGCCATCAGTGAGTCGACGGGCGGCCTAGGAGAGACCCAGTACTTC.

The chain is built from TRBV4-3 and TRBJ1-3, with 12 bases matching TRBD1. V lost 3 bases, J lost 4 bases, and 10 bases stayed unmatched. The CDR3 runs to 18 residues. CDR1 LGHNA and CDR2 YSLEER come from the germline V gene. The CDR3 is CASSQRGTGGSIGNTIYF. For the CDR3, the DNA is TGCGCCAGCAGCCAGAGGGGGACAGGGGGCTCAATCGGAAACACCATATATTTT.

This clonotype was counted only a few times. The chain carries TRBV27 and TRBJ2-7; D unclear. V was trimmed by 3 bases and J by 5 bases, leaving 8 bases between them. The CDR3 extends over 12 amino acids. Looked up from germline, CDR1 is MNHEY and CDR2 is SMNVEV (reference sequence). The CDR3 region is CASSFMGNEQYF. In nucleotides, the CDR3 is TGTGCCAGCAGTTTCATGGGCAACGAGCAGTACTTC.

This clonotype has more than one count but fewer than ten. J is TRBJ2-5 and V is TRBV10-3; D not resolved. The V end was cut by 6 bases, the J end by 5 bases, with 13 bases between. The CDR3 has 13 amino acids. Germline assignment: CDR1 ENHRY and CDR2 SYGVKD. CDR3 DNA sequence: TGTGCCATCAGCGAAATATTCGGGGAGACCCAGTACTTC. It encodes CAISEIFGETQYF.

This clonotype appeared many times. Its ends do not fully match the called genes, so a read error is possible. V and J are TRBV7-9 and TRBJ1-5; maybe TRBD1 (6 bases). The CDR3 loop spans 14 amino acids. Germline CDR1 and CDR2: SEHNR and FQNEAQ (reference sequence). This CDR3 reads CASSLAGGNQPQHF. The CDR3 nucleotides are TGCGCCAGCAGCTTAGCTGGGGGCAACCAGCCCCAGCATTTT.

The CDR3 spells CASSSQILPGQGLSYF. CDR3 DNA sequence: TGTGCCAGCAGCTCCCAAATCCTCCCCGGACAGGGGCTATCATATTTT. The gene calls are TRBV7-2 and TRBJ1-3; 9 bases fit TRBD1. The CDR3 is 16 residues long. V was pared by 4 bases and J by 15 bases, with 19 bases of the junction left unmatched. Germline V lookup: CDR1 SGHTA, CDR2 FQGNSA.

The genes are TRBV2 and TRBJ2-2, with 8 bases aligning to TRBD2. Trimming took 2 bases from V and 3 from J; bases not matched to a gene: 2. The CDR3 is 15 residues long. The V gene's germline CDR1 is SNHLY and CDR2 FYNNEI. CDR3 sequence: CASSERAGDTGELFF. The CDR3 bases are TGTGCCAGCAGTGAACGAGCGGGGGACACCGGGGAGCTGTTTTTT.

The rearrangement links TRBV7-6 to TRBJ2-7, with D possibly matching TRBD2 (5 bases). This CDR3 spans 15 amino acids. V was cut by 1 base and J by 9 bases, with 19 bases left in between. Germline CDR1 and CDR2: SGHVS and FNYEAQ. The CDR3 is CASSLGGETAVRQYF. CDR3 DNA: TGTGCCAGCAGCTTAGGCGGAGAAACAGCGGTTCGGCAGTACTTC.